The 26 T cell receptor beta chains given below trace back to one sample, sequenced in a study of cytomegalovirus exposure and HLA in healthy donors. Repertoires were generated with immunoSEQ multiplex PCR, while TCRdb's copy carries only in-frame clones and drops some. The profile covers some 56,000 clones, with around nine tenths appearing a single time and 0.95% to 1.3% taken by the ten largest. Input material: PBMCs. Every receptor here comes from a man between 18 and 35 years old in good health and CMV-seronegative.

The V call is TRBV5-1, the J call TRBJ2-1; a weak D match, TRBD1 (6 bases). V was trimmed by 0 bases and J by 3 bases, leaving 10 bases between them. CDR1 is SGHRS and CDR2 is YFSETQ in the germline V gene. The CDR3 contains 15 residues. The CDR3 reads CASSLVQGNYNEQFF. In DNA form, the CDR3 reads TGCGCCAGCAGCTTGGTGCAGGGGAACTACAATGAGCAGTTCTTC.

The chain combines TRBV27 with TRBJ2-2; 9 bases fit TRBD2. This CDR3 region has 14 residues. Germline V CDR1 and CDR2: MNHEY, SMNVEV (reference sequence). Germline trimming cut 5 bases from V and 6 bases from J; bases unmatched to any gene: 4. CDR3 sequence (DNA): TGTGCCAGCAGTATAATAGCGGGAGCCGGGGAGCTGTTTTTT. This encodes CASSIIAGAGELFF.

The chain employs TRBV7-2 and TRBJ2-7; 8 nucleotides agree with TRBD1. J gave up 1 base and V 1 base, and 3 bases lay outside the gene matches. Germline CDR1 and CDR2: SGHTA and FQGNSA. The CDR3 has 15 amino acids. The CDR3 spells CASSLDRDRSYEQYF. The CDR3 DNA follows: TGTGCCAGCAGCTTAGACCGGGACAGGTCCTACGAGCAGTACTTC.

This chain connects TRBV7-9 to TRBJ2-7; 12 nucleotides agree with TRBD1. The CDR3 totals 15 residues. Germline loops: CDR1 SEHNR, CDR2 FQNEAQ (reference sequence). V was clipped by 6 bases and J by 4 bases; unmatched bases: 7. In DNA form, the CDR3 reads TGTGCCAGCAGTTGGGGACAGGGGGCGCAATACGAGCAGTACTTC. As protein: CASSWGQGAQYEQYF.

The chain recombines TRBV6-5 with TRBJ1-1, with D unclear. Germline values: CDR1 MNHEY, CDR2 SVGAGI. CDR3 length equals 14 residues. V lost 0 bases and J lost 6, with 11 bases in between. As DNA, the CDR3 is TGTGCCAGCAGTTACTCCGAGGGAGTGCCTGAAGCTTTCTTT. Amino acids: CASSYSEGVPEAFF.

The chain employs TRBV6-4 and TRBJ1-2; 7 bases agree with TRBD1. Trimming at V came to 10 bases and at J to 8 bases, leaving 10 bases not matched to a gene. The CDR3 sequence is 12 residues long. Germline V gene sequence: CDR1 MRHNA, CDR2 SNTAGT. CDR3: CATSDRVAGYTF. The DNA for the CDR3 is TGTGCCACCTCAGACAGGGTGGCCGGCTACACCTTC.

V is TRBV9 and J is TRBJ2-7; D is perhaps TRBD2 (6 bases). CDR1 is SGDLS and CDR2 is YYNGEE in the germline V gene. V was clipped by 3 bases and J by 0 bases, with 13 bases between them. The CDR3 runs 15 residues. CDR3 in amino acids: CASSAGSGFSYEQYF. The CDR3 DNA reads as TGTGCCAGCAGCGCGGGAAGCGGGTTCTCCTACGAGCAGTACTTC.

This clone was recorded a few times. The chain combines TRBV19 with TRBJ2-2; TRBD2 agrees at 11 bases. Germline values: CDR1 LNHDA, CDR2 SQIVND (reference sequence). The CDR3 sequence is 18 residues long. Trimming cost V 7 bases and J 1 base; bases outside gene matches: 11. The CDR3 protein is CASTPPGLAELNTGELFF. CDR3 sequence (DNA): TGTGCCAGTACTCCTCCGGGACTAGCGGAACTGAACACCGGGGAGCTGTTTTTT.

The chain uses TRBV18 and TRBJ1-5; D might be TRBD1 (5 bases). V lost 4 bases and J lost 0, with 10 bases in between. This CDR3 spans 15 amino acids. The germline V gene encodes CDR1 KGHSH and CDR2 LQKENI. The CDR3 DNA follows: TGTGCCAGCTCACTGACAGCCGATAGCAATCAGCCCCAGCATTTT. This gives the protein CASSLTADSNQPQHF.

This clone was seen only once. The genes are TRBV5-6 and TRBJ2-2; D possibly corresponds to TRBD1 (6 bases). The CDR3 extends over 16 amino acids. Germline V gene sequence: CDR1 SGHDT, CDR2 YYEEEE. Trimming left V 0 bases short and J 1 base short, with 10 bases between. The CDR3 region has the DNA TGTGCCAGCAGCTTGGCCCAGGGACAGAACACCGGGGAGCTGTTTTTT. Protein sequence: CASSLAQGQNTGELFF.

This sequence joins TRBV6-5 and TRBJ1-1; D gene ambiguous. This CDR3 is built from 14 residues. Germline loops: CDR1 MNHEY, CDR2 SVGAGI. V lost 6 bases and J 5 bases, leaving 16 bases between the germline ends. The CDR3, as DNA: TGTGCCAGCAGAGCTCGGTCGGGTTGGACTGAAGCTTTCTTT. The encoded protein is CASRARSGWTEAFF.

This chain connects TRBV29-1 to TRBJ2-4, with 12 bases lining up with TRBD2. V trimming: 0 bases; J trimming: 0 bases; junction bases outside the gene matches: 3. Germline loops: CDR1 SQVTM, CDR2 ANQGSEA. The CDR3 extends over 17 amino acids. For the CDR3, the DNA is TGCAGCGTTGAAGAGCTGGGACTAGCGGGAGCCAAAAACATTCAGTACTTC. Its protein is CSVEELGLAGAKNIQYF.

The chain links TRBV4-1 to TRBJ1-5; maybe TRBD1 (6 bases). V lost 2 bases and J 1 base, leaving 12 bases between the germline ends. The germline V gene encodes CDR1 MGHRA and CDR2 YSYEKL. This CDR3 is built from 16 residues. CDR3 nucleotides: TGCGCCAGCAGCCAACCAAGGGGGGGAAGCAATCAGCCCCAGCATTTT. The encoded protein is CASSQPRGGSNQPQHF.

J is TRBJ2-3 and V is TRBV7-2, with 7 bases lining up with TRBD2. This CDR3 has 15 residues. CDR1 is SGHTA and CDR2 is FQGNSA in the germline V gene. Trimming cost V 5 bases and J 0 bases; bases outside gene matches: 5. The CDR3 bases are TGTGCCAGCAGCGGAAGGACTAGTAGCACAGATACGCAGTATTTT. Protein product: CASSGRTSSTDTQYF.

The V and J genes are TRBV29-1 and TRBJ1-1; the D gene is possibly TRBD1 (6 bases). The CDR3 has 11 residues. Per germline, CDR1 SQVTM and CDR2 ANQGSEA. With 4 bases removed from V and 5 bases from J, the gap between germline ends came to 8 bases. The CDR3 DNA follows: TGCAGCGTTGGTAGGGGGACTGAAGCTTTCTTT. Protein product: CSVGRGTEAFF.

V and J are TRBV9 and TRBJ2-3, with 14 bases matching TRBD2. The junction had 6 bases not matched to a gene; V was cut back by 3 bases and J by 6 bases. The germline CDR1 and CDR2 sequences are SGDLS and YYNGEE. This CDR3 spans 16 amino acids. Here the CDR3 DNA reads TGTGCCAGCAGCGCGGGACTAGCGGGAGCGGTCGATACGCAGTATTTT. It is translated as CASSAGLAGAVDTQYF.

This rearrangement joins TRBV5-1 to TRBJ1-5; perhaps TRBD1 as D (5 bases). In germline, CDR1 is SGHRS, CDR2 YFSETQ. CDR3 size: 14 residues. Trimming took 0 bases from V and 5 from J, leaving 9 bases between them. The CDR3 DNA reads as TGCGCCAGCAGCTTGGGGCCGGGGGATCAGCCCCAGCATTTT. It codes for CASSLGPGDQPQHF.

This clone was observed a single time. CDR3 DNA sequence: TGTGCCAGTAGCAAGGACCTTGGGGCTAGCGGGATCTCTGGGGCCAACGTCCTGACTTTC. Protein sequence: CASSKDLGASGISGANVLTF. The rearrangement uses TRBV19 and TRBJ2-6; 9 positions agree with TRBD2. With V trimmed by 6 bases and J by 0 bases, 15 bases remained unmatched. The CDR3 extends over 20 amino acids. Germline V CDR1 and CDR2: LNHDA, SQIVND (reference sequence).

V and J are TRBV4-1 and TRBJ2-1, with D uncertain. The germline V gene has CDR1 MGHRA and CDR2 YSYEKL. The CDR3 loop spans 14 amino acids. V shed 4 bases and J shed 6 bases, with 13 bases lying between them. The CDR3 is CASSRIPRINEQFF. DNA of the CDR3: TGCGCCAGCAGCCGAATCCCGAGGATCAATGAGCAGTTCTTC.

The genes are TRBV7-6 and TRBJ2-1; 7 nucleotides line up with TRBD1. This CDR3 contains 17 residues. CDR1 SGHVS and CDR2 FNYEAQ come from the germline V gene. Unmatched junction bases numbered 13, after V lost 1 base and J lost 7 bases. CDR3 DNA: TGTGCCAGCAGCTTAGGCTACGACAGGGTGGGGTCAAATGAGCAGTTCTTC. Residues: CASSLGYDRVGSNEQFF.

The gene calls are TRBV9 and TRBJ1-1; a possible D gene is TRBD1 (5 bases). CDR3 length: 15 amino acids. Between the trimmed V and J ends, which lost 3 bases and 1 base, there was a span of 13 bases. The germline V gene has CDR1 SGDLS and CDR2 YYNGEE. CDR3: CASSAGGHPNTEAFF. The CDR3 DNA reads TGTGCCAGCAGCGCGGGAGGACACCCGAACACTGAAGCTTTCTTT. The entire variable domain, with the rest obtained from reference TRBV9 and TRBJ1-1, is as follows: DSGVTQTPKHLITATGQRVTLRCSPRSGDLSVYWYQQSLDQGLQFLIQYYNGEERAKGNILERFSAQQFPDLHSELNLSSLELGDSALYFCASSAGGHPNTEAFFGQGTRLTVV.

This chain joins TRBV18 and TRBJ1-1; TRBD1 aligns across 8 bases. CDR3 size: 17 residues. With V trimmed by 5 bases and J by 0 bases, 11 bases remained unmatched. The germline CDR1 and CDR2 sequences are KGHSH and LQKENI. The CDR3 DNA reads as TGTGCCAGCTCAGAGCAGGGGGCGCCTTCGGTGAACACTGAAGCTTTCTTT. It is translated as CASSEQGAPSVNTEAFF. Based on the CDR3 plus reference TRBV18 and TRBJ1-1, the full variable domain is NAGVMQNPRHLVRRRGQEARLRCSPMKGHSHVYWYRQLPEEGLKFMVYLQKENIIDESGMPKERFSAEFPKEGPSILRIQQVVRGDSAAYFCASSEQGAPSVNTEAFFGQGTRLTVV.

The chain employs TRBV9 and TRBJ2-5; 7 nucleotides match TRBD1. The CDR3 runs to 15 residues. Germline CDR1 and CDR2: SGDLS and YYNGEE. Trimming cost V 3 bases and J 0 bases; bases outside gene matches: 5. The CDR3 bases are TGTGCCAGCAGCGACAGGGGCGCGGACCAAGAGACCCAGTACTTC. Its protein product is CASSDRGADQETQYF.

The chain links TRBV28 to TRBJ2-5; 8 positions agree with TRBD2. Looked up from germline, CDR1 is MDHEN and CDR2 is SYDVKM. V lost 6 bases to trimming and J lost 3 bases; unmatched junction nucleotides: 6. This CDR3 is built from 14 residues. The chain's CDR3 is CASSPGLAEETQYF. The DNA of the CDR3 is TGTGCCAGCAGCCCCGGACTAGCAGAAGAGACCCAGTACTTC.

The V call is TRBV7-9, the J call TRBJ2-3; D is uncertain. With 8 bases removed from V and 4 bases from J, the gap between germline ends came to 4 bases. This CDR3 is built from 10 residues. Germline V gene sequence: CDR1 SEHNR, CDR2 FQNEAQ (reference sequence). The CDR3 spells CASGADTQYF. CDR3 DNA: TGTGCCAGCGGAGCAGATACGCAGTATTTT. The full variable domain, with the rest looked up from reference TRBV7-9 and TRBJ2-3, is DTGVSQNPRHKITKRGQNVTFRCDPISEHNRLYWYRQTLGQGPEFLTYFQNEAQLEKSRLLSDRFSAERPKGSFSTLEIQRTEQGDSAMYLCASGADTQYFGPGTRLTVL.

The chain employs TRBV11-2 and TRBJ2-1; D perhaps matches TRBD2 (5 bases). The germline V gene has CDR1 SGHAT and CDR2 FQNNGV. The CDR3 totals 17 residues. V lost 2 bases to trimming and J lost 4 bases, with 18 bases between them. The DNA of the CDR3 is TGTGCCAGCAGCTTAAATTTTGGAGCGGAGACATACAATGAGCAGTTCTTC. It encodes CASSLNFGAETYNEQFF. Drawing the rest from reference TRBV11-2 and TRBJ2-1, the complete variable domain is EAGVAQSPRYKIIEKRQSVAFWCNPISGHATLYWYQQILGQGPKLLIQFQNNGVVDDSQLPKDRFSAERLKGVDSTLKIQPAKLEDSAVYLCASSLNFGAETYNEQFFGPGTRLTVL.